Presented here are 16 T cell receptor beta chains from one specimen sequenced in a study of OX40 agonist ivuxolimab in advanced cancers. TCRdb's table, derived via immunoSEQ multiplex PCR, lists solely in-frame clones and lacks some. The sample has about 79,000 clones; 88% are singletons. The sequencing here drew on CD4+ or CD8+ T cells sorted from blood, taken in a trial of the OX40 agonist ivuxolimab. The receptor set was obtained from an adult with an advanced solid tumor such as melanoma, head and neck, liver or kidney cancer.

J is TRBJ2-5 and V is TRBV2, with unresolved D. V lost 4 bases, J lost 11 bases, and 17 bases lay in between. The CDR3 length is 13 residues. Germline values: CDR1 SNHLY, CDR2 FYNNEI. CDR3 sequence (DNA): TGTGCCAGCAGTGCCAGCGTCCTCCCCGATCAGTACTTC. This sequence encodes CASSASVLPDQYF.

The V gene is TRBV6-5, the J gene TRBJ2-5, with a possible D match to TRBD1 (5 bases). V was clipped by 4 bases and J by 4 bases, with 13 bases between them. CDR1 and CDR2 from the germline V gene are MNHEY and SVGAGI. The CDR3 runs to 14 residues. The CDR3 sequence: CASSSVRATETQYF. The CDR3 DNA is TGTGCCAGCAGTTCGGTCAGGGCCACAGAGACCCAGTACTTC.

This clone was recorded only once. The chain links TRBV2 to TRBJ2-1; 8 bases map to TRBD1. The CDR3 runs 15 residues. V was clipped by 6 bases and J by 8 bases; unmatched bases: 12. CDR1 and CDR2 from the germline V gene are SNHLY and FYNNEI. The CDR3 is CASRPDRGFGDEQFF. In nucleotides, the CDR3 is TGTGCCAGCAGGCCCGACAGGGGATTTGGAGATGAGCAGTTCTTC. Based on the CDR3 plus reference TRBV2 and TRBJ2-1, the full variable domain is EPEVTQTPSHQVTQMGQEVILRCVPISNHLYFYWYRQILGQKVEFLVSFYNNEISEKSEIFDDQFSVERPDGSNFTLKIRSTKLEDSAMYFCASRPDRGFGDEQFFGPGTRLTVL.

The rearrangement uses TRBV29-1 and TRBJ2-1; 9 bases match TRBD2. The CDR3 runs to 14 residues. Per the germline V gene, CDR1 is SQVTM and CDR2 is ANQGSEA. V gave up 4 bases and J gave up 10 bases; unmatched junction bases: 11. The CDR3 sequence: CSVVAGGPVNEQFF. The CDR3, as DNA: TGCAGCGTTGTGGCGGGAGGGCCAGTCAACGAGCAGTTCTTC.

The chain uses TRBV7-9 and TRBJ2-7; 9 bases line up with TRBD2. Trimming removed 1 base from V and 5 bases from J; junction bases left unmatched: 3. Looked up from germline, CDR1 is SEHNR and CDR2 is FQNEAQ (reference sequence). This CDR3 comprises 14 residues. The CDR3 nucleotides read TGTGCCAGCAGCTTAGGACTAGCGGCTGACGAGCAGTACTTC. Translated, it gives CASSLGLAADEQYF.

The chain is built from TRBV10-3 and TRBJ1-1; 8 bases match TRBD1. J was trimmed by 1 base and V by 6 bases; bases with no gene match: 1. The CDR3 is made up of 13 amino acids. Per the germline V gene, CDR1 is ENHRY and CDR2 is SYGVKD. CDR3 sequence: CAISGQGNTEAFF. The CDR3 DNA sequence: TGTGCCATCAGCGGACAGGGGAACACTGAAGCTTTCTTT.

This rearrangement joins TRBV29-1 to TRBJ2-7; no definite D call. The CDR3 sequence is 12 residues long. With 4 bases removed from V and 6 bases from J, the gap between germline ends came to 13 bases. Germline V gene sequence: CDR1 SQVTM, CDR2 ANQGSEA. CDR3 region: CSVAGLPGEQYF. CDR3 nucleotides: TGCAGCGTTGCTGGGTTACCGGGCGAGCAGTACTTC.

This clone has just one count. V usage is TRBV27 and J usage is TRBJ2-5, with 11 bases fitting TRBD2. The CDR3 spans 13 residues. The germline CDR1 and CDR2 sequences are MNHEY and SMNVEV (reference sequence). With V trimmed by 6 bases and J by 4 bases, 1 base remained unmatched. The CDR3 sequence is CASRLAGGETQYF. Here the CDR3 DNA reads TGTGCCAGCAGGCTAGCGGGAGGAGAGACCCAGTACTTC.

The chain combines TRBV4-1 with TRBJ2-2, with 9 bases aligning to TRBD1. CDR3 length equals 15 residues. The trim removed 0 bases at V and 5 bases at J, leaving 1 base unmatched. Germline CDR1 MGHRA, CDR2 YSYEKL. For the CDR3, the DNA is TGCGCCAGCAGCCAAGAACAGGGGGCGACCGGGGAGCTGTTTTTT. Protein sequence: CASSQEQGATGELFF.

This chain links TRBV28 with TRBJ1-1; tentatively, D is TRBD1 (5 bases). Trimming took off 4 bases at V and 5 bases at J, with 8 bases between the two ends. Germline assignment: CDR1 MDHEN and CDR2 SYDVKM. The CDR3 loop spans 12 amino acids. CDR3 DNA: TGTGCCAGCAGTTATTCAGGGACTGAAGCTTTCTTT. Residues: CASSYSGTEAFF.

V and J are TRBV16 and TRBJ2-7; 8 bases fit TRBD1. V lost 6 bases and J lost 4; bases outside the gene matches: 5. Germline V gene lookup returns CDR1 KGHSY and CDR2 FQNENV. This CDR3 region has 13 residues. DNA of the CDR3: TGTGCCAGCAGTCTTACAGGGGGGTACGAGCAGTACTTC. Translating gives CASSLTGGYEQYF.

The DNA of the CDR3 is TGTGCCAGCAGTAGCCTTAGGACACCGAACACTGAAGCTTTCTTT. This encodes CASSSLRTPNTEAFF. J is TRBJ1-1 and V is TRBV6-1; perhaps TRBD1 as D (5 bases). This CDR3 contains 15 residues. V dropped 5 bases and J dropped 1 base, with 14 bases sitting between them. The germline V gene has CDR1 MNHNS and CDR2 SASEGT.

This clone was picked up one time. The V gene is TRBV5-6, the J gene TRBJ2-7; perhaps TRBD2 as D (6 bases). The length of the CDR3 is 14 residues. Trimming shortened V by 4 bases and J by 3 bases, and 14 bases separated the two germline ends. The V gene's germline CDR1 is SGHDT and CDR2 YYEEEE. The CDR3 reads CASSPGTVDYEQYF. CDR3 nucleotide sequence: TGTGCCAGCAGCCCCGGGACTGTAGACTACGAGCAGTACTTC.

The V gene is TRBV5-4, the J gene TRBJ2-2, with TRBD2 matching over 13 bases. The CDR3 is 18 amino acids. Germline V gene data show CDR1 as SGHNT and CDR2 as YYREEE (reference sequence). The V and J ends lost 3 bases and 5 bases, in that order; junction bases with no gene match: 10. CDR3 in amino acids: CASSWGPGLAGRTGELFF. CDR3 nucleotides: TGTGCCAGCAGCTGGGGGCCGGGACTAGCGGGAAGGACCGGGGAGCTGTTTTTT.

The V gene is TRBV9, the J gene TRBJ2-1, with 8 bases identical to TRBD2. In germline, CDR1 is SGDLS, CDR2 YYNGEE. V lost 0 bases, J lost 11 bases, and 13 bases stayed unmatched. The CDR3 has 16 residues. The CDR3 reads CASSVGSPGAGGQQFF. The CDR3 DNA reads TGTGCCAGCAGCGTAGGGTCCCCCGGTGCGGGGGGACAGCAGTTCTTC.

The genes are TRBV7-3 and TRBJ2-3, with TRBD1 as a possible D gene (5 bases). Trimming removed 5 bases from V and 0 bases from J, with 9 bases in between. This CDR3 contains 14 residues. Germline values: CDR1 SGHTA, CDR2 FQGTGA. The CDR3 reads CASSLGHSTDTQYF. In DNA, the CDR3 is TGTGCCAGCAGCCTCGGACACAGCACAGATACGCAGTATTTT. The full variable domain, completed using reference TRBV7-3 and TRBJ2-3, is GAGVSQTPSNKVTEKGKYVELRCDPISGHTALYWYRQSLGQGPEFLIYFQGTGAADDSGLPNDRFFAVRPEGSVSTLKIQRTERGDSAVYLCASSLGHSTDTQYFGPGTRLTVL.